Listed below are T cell receptor beta chains from one sample, sequenced in a study of cytomegalovirus exposure and HLA in healthy donors. Some clones are missing from TCRdb's copy, which holds only in-frame ones; the method was immunoSEQ multiplex PCR. The sample has 110,000 or so clones; 65% to 75% are singletons. What was sequenced was PBMCs. All receptors derive from a woman aged 35 to 49 in good health and CMV-seropositive. CDR3s include the opening cysteine and the closing phenylalanine or tryptophan. Fields, in order: clone size, J gene, V gene, D gene, CDR3 DNA, CDR3 protein. D genes are given only for firm matches. Only part of the rows carry a size: once, few, many, or a class if the clone is expanded.

>few|TRBJ1-1|TRBV7-9|TRBD1
TGTGCCAGCAGCGCAAGACAGGGGGGAAACACTGAAGCTTTCTTT
CASSARQGGNTEAFF
>-|TRBJ2-5|TRBV4-1|-
TGCGCCAGCAGCCCACAGGGTCTCCAAGAGACCCAGTACTTC
CASSPQGLQETQYF
>-|TRBJ2-5|TRBV9|-
TGTGCCAGCAGCGTAGCTACGACTGGGGAGACCCAGTACTTC
CASSVATTGETQYF
>-|TRBJ1-1|TRBV4-1|-
TGCGCCAGCAGCCAACCTGCGGGGACGGGAGCTTTCTTT
CASSQPAGTGAFF
>few|TRBJ2-7|TRBV4-3|TRBD2
TGCGCCAGCAGCCAAGCCAGCGGGGGGCCGTACGAGCAGTACTTC
CASSQASGGPYEQYF
>-|TRBJ2-5|TRBV19|TRBD2
TGTGCCAGTAGTATTAGGGGAGGGGCAGGCCAGTACTTC
CASSIRGGAGQYF
>-|TRBJ1-2|TRBV29-1|TRBD1
TGCAGCGTAGGGGACAGCGTCAACTATGGCTACACCTTC
CSVGDSVNYGYTF
>-|TRBJ2-7|TRBV5-1|-
TGCGCCAGCAGCTTCACAGTTTACTACGAGCAGTACTTC
CASSFTVYYEQYF
>-|TRBJ2-1|TRBV11-3|TRBD2
TGTGCCAGCAGCCTAGCGGGGGGGCGCTCCTACAATGAGCAGTTCTTC
CASSLAGGRSYNEQFF
>-|TRBJ2-3|TRBV5-4|TRBD2
TGTGCCACCCCGGGACTAGCGGGAGGGCCAGGCACAGATACGCAGTATTTT
CATPGLAGGPGTDTQYF
>-|TRBJ2-1|TRBV13|-
TGTGCCAGCAGCTTAGGCCGGGCGGGTCAGATGGGGTACAATGAGCAGTTCTTC
CASSLGRAGQMGYNEQFF
>few|TRBJ2-7|TRBV6-5|TRBD1
TGTGCCACGACAGGGTCCGCGAGAGACTACGAGCAGTACTTC
CATTGSARDYEQYF
>-|TRBJ1-5|TRBV6-1|-
TGTGCCAGCAGTGTCGGGGGGGGACACTTCGGCGATCAGCCCCAGCATTTT
CASSVGGGHFGDQPQHF
>-|TRBJ1-4|TRBV19|-
TGTGCCAGTAGTGGGGGGACAACTAATGAAAAACTGTTTTTT
CASSGGTTNEKLFF
>-|TRBJ1-2|TRBV30|TRBD1
TGTGCCTGGAGTGTAAGGACAGGCCGGGGTGGCTACACCTTC
CAWSVRTGRGGYTF
>-|TRBJ1-4|TRBV30|-
TGTGCCTGGAGTGTGAAAACAGCGGCGGGAGAAAAACTGTTTTTT
CAWSVKTAAGEKLFF
>-|TRBJ1-2|TRBV5-4|TRBD1
TGTGCCAGCAGCCGGAGGACAGGGCTCTATGGCTACACCTTC
CASSRRTGLYGYTF
>-|TRBJ1-5|TRBV7-9|-
TGTGCCAGCAGCTCCGGCGGGTCAGCTAGCAATCAGCCCCAGCATTTT
CASSSGGSASNQPQHF
>-|TRBJ2-7|TRBV5-8|-
TGTGCCAGCAGCTTAAGTCAGGCGGGTCACTACTCCTACGAGCAGTACTTC
CASSLSQAGHYSYEQYF
>-|TRBJ1-5|TRBV7-9|-
TGTGCCAGCAGCTCTACGGTACAGGGCTATAGCAATCAGCCCCAGCATTTT
CASSSTVQGYSNQPQHF
>-|TRBJ1-4|TRBV2|-
TGCGCCACGCGGGGGGATGGCGATAATGAAAAACTGTTTTTT
CATRGDGDNEKLFF
>few|TRBJ1-4|TRBV5-1|-
TGCGCCAGCAGCACCGGAGGGGGGGAGAATGAAAAACTGTTTTTT
CASSTGGGENEKLFF
>-|TRBJ1-2|TRBV2|TRBD1
TGTGCCTCGGGACAGGGGGCCAAATCGAATGGCTACACCTTC
CASGQGAKSNGYTF
>-|TRBJ2-2|TRBV27|-
TGTGCCAGCAGTCCACGGGACACTTTCGGGGAGCTGTTTTTT
CASSPRDTFGELFF
>-|TRBJ2-2|TRBV9|-
TGTGCCAGCAGCGTAGGTCCGGACTTATACACCGGGGAGCTGTTTTTT
CASSVGPDLYTGELFF
>-|TRBJ1-3|TRBV27|-
TGTGCCAGCAGTAGGGGGAACACCATATATTTT
CASSRGNTIYF
>-|TRBJ2-7|TRBV7-2|TRBD2
TGTGCCAGCAGCTTAGGGAGAGGACTAGCGGGTTCCTACGAGCAGTACTTC
CASSLGRGLAGSYEQYF
>once|TRBJ2-5|TRBV7-3|TRBD1
TGTGCCAGCAGCCCCCAGGGGGCCGGTGAGACCCAGTACTTC
CASSPQGAGETQYF
>once|TRBJ2-2|TRBV5-1|-
TGCGCCAGCAGCTCTAGCTGGCAACTCACCGGGGAGCTGTTTTTT
CASSSSWQLTGELFF
>-|TRBJ2-3|TRBV2|TRBD2
TGTGCCAGCAGTGGACGTAGCGGGGGTGCAGATACGCAGTATTTT
CASSGRSGGADTQYF
>-|TRBJ1-5|TRBV19|-
TGTGCCAGTAGTACCCGAGGAAATCAGCCCCAGCATTTT
CASSTRGNQPQHF
>-|TRBJ2-2|TRBV7-2|-
TGTGCCAGCACCCCACCGGGTTACAGGGAGCTGTTTTTT
CASTPPGYRELFF
>-|TRBJ1-6|TRBV5-4|-
TGTGCCAGCAGCTTGGACAGTATTAATTCACCCCTCCACTTT
CASSLDSINSPLHF
>-|TRBJ1-5|TRBV19|TRBD1
TGTGCCAGTAGTAATGAGGCAGGGGGGAATCAGCCCCAGCATTTT
CASSNEAGGNQPQHF
>few|TRBJ2-2|TRBV27|-
TGTGCCAGCAGTTTCTCGAGCACCGGGGAGCTGTTTTTT
CASSFSSTGELFF
>-|TRBJ1-1|TRBV10-3|-
TGTGCCATCAGCGAAGGAGGGGCAGCTTTCTTT
CAISEGGAAFF
>-|TRBJ1-1|TRBV7-2|TRBD1
TGTGCCAGCAGCTGGACGGACAGGGGGGTTTCTTCTTTCTTT
CASSWTDRGVSSFF
>-|TRBJ1-2|TRBV28|-
TGTGCCAGCGGTCAGGGCTCCTATGGCTACACCTTC
CASGQGSYGYTF
>-|TRBJ2-1|TRBV6-1|TRBD2
TGTGCCAGCAGGATACTAGCGGGGGGCTTATTCTTC
CASRILAGGLFF
>once|TRBJ2-1|TRBV5-4|TRBD1
TGTGCCAGCAGCTCGTCAGGGGGCCGCCCCTACAATGAGCAGTTCTTC
CASSSSGGRPYNEQFF
>-|TRBJ2-5|TRBV5-1|-
TGCGCCAGCAGCTCGGACTTAGAGACCCAGTACTTC
CASSSDLETQYF
>-|TRBJ2-7|TRBV2|TRBD1
TGTGCCAGCAGTGAGGAGGCGGAGACAGGGAGCCACGAGCAGTACTTC
CASSEEAETGSHEQYF
>-|TRBJ2-7|TRBV4-1|-
TGCGCCAGCAGCCATGAGCAGGGCTACGAGCAGTACTTC
CASSHEQGYEQYF
>-|TRBJ1-3|TRBV7-2|-
TGTGCCAGCAGCCTAAGACAGATACCAAAAGACTCTGGAAACACCATATATTTT
CASSLRQIPKDSGNTIYF
>few|TRBJ1-2|TRBV9|-
TGTGCCAGCAGCGTAGACAGGGACGATGGCTACACCTTC
CASSVDRDDGYTF
>-|TRBJ2-6|TRBV11-3|-
TGTGCCAGCAGCCCTTCCAGGGCTGGGGCCAACGTCCTGACTTTC
CASSPSRAGANVLTF
>-|TRBJ2-7|TRBV18|-
TGTGCCAGCTCACCACCTGTACAGAGTACCTACGAGCAGTACTTC
CASSPPVQSTYEQYF
>-|TRBJ2-2|TRBV2|TRBD1
TGTGCCAGCACGGGACAGGGGGGAACCGGGGAGCTGTTTTTT
CASTGQGGTGELFF